The clone carrying this T cell receptor (beta chain) was counted between two and nine times. No conserved phenylalanine or tryptophan is present at the end of the CDR3, so a read error is the likely explanation. The record originates from a study of blood T cells in healthy people across ages. A second PCR, run for about 7 to 11 cycles, used a sample-barcoded 5' primer plus a J-beta primer mix. TCRdb called the 5' RACE reads again in MiXCR, with one record for every CDR3 protein. Of 600,000 to 900,000 distinct CDR3 sequences in the sample, 25% to 30% were seen once. V was trimmed by 0 bases and J by 4 bases, leaving 11 bases between them. Looked up from germline, CDR1 is SGHRS and CDR2 is YFSETQ. The CDR3 is 14 amino acids. The sample was also linked to a second study, of T cells of mothers and their children. Turning to that study: The data showed no persistent microchimeric T cell clones.

Sequencing was done on a sample of blood. The gene calls are TRBV5-1 and TRBJ2-7; no reliable D call. The receptor was derived from a boy younger than 18 in good health. The CDR3 sequence is CASSLVSGEYEQYS. In DNA, the CDR3 is TGCGCCAGCAGCTTGGTCAGTGGGGAATACGAGCAGTACTCC.